One sample yielded the 2 T cell receptor beta chains listed below, sequenced in a study of CD8+ T cells in alopecia areata. In each case, RNA was isolated and then reverse transcribed into cDNA as the sequencing template. The method was immunoSEQ multiplex PCR; TCRdb's version includes in-frame clones alone and lacks a portion of them. The sample has over 120,000 clones; approximately 49% are singletons. This specimen consisted of CD4+ T cells sorted from blood, obtained at week 0. These TCRs come from a human donor with alopecia areata.

The chain joins TRBV29-1 to TRBJ2-1; 12 positions agree with TRBD2. V was clipped by 4 bases and J by 7 bases; unmatched bases: 5. The length of the CDR3 is 14 residues. The germline V gene has CDR1 SQVTM and CDR2 ANQGSEA. The CDR3, as DNA: TGCAGCGTTGTCCGGCTAGCGGGGGGGAATGAGCAGTTCTTC. It is translated as CSVVRLAGGNEQFF.

By share, this clone ranks as medium-sized. V is TRBV2 and J is TRBJ2-2; D not certain. The length of the CDR3 is 14 residues. Germline V lookup: CDR1 SNHLY, CDR2 FYNNEI. V lost 3 bases, J lost 4 bases, and 9 bases lay in between. CDR3 bases: TGTGCCAGCAGTGACAGGAGATTCACCGGGGAGCTGTTTTTT. It translates to CASSDRRFTGELFF.